This TCR beta chain was sequenced during a study of beta chain features in type 1 diabetes. This clone came up a few times. V lost 4 bases, J lost 7 bases, and 5 bases stayed unmatched. Germline V gives CDR1 LGHNA, CDR2 YSLEER. The CDR3 covers 15 residues. Expressed TCRB transcripts were sequenced after all isolated RNA was converted to cDNA. Assay: immunoSEQ multiplex PCR; the TCRdb copy retains only in-frame clones and omits some. The repertoire holds about 620,000 clones, with roughly a sixth as singletons. The clonotype comes from a man between 18 and 35 years old in good health. Source material: naive CD4+ T cells from blood. The chain uses TRBV4-3 and TRBJ2-3; 13 positions match TRBD2. This CDR3 reads CASSRGLAGRNTQYF. The DNA of the CDR3 is TGCGCCAGCAGCCGGGGACTAGCGGGGAGGAATACGCAGTATTTT.